This T cell receptor beta chain was identified in a study of vaccination effects on CD4 cells after COVID-19. As concerns this clone: Antigen: not known.

Study-wide results and caveats: Convalescents' post-vaccine spike-reactive clones were mainly new, vaccine-induced.

V lost 3 bases and J 1 base, leaving 13 bases between the germline ends. The CDR3 is 15 amino acids. CDR1 is SGDLS, CDR2 YYNGEE, per germline. Ahead of sequencing, the ViraFEST assay grew antigen-specific CD4+ T cells using viral peptide pools. The authors isolated CD4+ T cells after 9 to 10 days of culture. From March to December 2020, the person had a SARS-CoV-2 infection that was confirmed by PCR. Replacing half the medium with IL-2 medium was done on days 3 and 7. The data were produced by immunoSEQ multiplex PCR, yet TCRdb's version contains in-frame clones alone and is incomplete. The sample includes approximately 38,000 clones, over 60% seen only once; the top ten take 30% to 40%.

Sequences were derived from CD4+ T cells from PBMCs cultured with a peptide pool, sampled before COVID-19 vaccination. The V call is TRBV9, the J call TRBJ1-1; perhaps TRBD1 as D (5 bases). This receptor was taken from a human donor who had a prior SARS-CoV-2 infection. CDR3 coding DNA: TGTGCCAGCAGCGCACGGGGGGTACCGAACACTGAAGCTTTCTTT. This translates into CASSARGVPNTEAFF.